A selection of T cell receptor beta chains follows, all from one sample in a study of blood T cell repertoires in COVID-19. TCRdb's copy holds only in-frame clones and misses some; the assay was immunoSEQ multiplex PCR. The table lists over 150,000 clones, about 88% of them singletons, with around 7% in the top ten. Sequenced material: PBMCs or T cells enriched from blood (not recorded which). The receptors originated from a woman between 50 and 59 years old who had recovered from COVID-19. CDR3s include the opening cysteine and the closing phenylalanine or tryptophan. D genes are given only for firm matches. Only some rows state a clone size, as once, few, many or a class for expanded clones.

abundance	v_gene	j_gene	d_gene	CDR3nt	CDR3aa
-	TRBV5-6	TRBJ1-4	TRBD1	TGTGCCAGCAGCTCACGCTACAAGTCCCGGGACAGGGACGTACTGTTTTTT	CASSSRYKSRDRDVLFF
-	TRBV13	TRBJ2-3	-	TGTGCCAGCAGCTTCTCCGGGAAAAGCACAGATACGCAGTATTTT	CASSFSGKSTDTQYF
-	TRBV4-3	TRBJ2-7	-	TGCGCCAGCAGCCAAGATCAGGGTACCTACGAGCAGTACTTC	CASSQDQGTYEQYF
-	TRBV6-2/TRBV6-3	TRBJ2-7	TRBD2	TGTGCCAGCAGTTCCCCGACAGGGGGGACTAGCGGGTTCACCTACGAGCAGTACTTC	CASSSPTGGTSGFTYEQYF
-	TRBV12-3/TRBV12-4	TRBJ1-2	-	TGTGCCAGCAGCCTTGGACAGACTGGCTACACCTTC	CASSLGQTGYTF
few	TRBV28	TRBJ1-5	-	TGTGCCAGCAGTTTATTCTCGGGAGCAGGGTCCTATAGCAATCAGCCCCAGCATTTT	CASSLFSGAGSYSNQPQHF
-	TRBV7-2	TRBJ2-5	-	TGTGCCAGCAGCTTAGCAGGTCCGAGGGAGACCCAGTACTTC	CASSLAGPRETQYF
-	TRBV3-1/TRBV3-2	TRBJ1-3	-	TGTGCCAGCAGTGCTACGACAGGCCCGGGAAACACCATATATTTT	CASSATTGPGNTIYF
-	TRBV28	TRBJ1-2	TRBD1	TGTGCCAGCAGTACCCAGGACAGGGGGACTCGGGGCTACACCTTC	CASSTQDRGTRGYTF
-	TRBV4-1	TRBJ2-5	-	TGCGCCAGCAGAGGCGGCGGCGGCCAAGAGACCCAGTACTTC	CASRGGGGQETQYF
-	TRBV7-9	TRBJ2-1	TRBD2	TGTGCCAGCAGCTTAGCCTTTAGCGGGAGGTCCGATGAGCAGTTCTTC	CASSLAFSGRSDEQFF
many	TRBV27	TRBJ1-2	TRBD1	TGTGCCAGCAGTTTAAGAGGGGGCGGTGGCTATGGCTACACCTTC	CASSLRGGGGYGYTF
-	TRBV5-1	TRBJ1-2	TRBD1	TGCGCCAGCAGCCCGACAGGGGGCGGTTTGCATGGCTACACCTTC	CASSPTGGGLHGYTF
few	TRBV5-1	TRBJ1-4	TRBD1	TGCGCCAGCAGCCCTCAGACAGGGGAGGAAAAACTGTTTTTT	CASSPQTGEEKLFF
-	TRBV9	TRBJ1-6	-	TGTGCCAGCAGCGTGTCCGTTCGGGATTCACCCCTCCACTTT	CASSVSVRDSPLHF
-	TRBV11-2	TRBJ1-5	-	TGTGCCAGCAGCCGCGGAGGCGGGCGCGGGGCTCAGCCCCAGCATTTT	CASSRGGGRGAQPQHF
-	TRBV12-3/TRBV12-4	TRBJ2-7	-	TGTGCCAGCAGTGAGGGGGTAAGGGAGCAGTACTTC	CASSEGVREQYF
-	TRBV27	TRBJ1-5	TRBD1	TGTGCCAGCAGTTTACTTGGGACAGGAAGCAATCAGCCCCAGCATTTT	CASSLLGTGSNQPQHF
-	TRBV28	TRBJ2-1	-	TGTGCCAGCAGTCCTCAGGGTGGCGAGCAGTTCTTC	CASSPQGGEQFF
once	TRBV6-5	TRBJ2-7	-	TGTGCCAGCAGTTACTCGGTCAGGGCGTACGAGCAGTACTTC	CASSYSVRAYEQYF
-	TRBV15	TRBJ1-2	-	TGTGCCACCAGCAGAGATGCGGGGGACGGCTATGGCTACACCTTC	CATSRDAGDGYGYTF
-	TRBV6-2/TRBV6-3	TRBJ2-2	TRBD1	TGTGCCAGCAGCTTTACAGGGGTGGCCGGGGAGCTGTTTTTT	CASSFTGVAGELFF
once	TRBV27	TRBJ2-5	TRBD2	TGTGCCAACCTCCGGGGGCTAGCGGGAGGGGGGGAGACCCAGTACTTC	CANLRGLAGGGETQYF
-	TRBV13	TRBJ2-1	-	TGTGCCAGCAGCTCCCGGGACTTATCTCACAATGAGCAGTTCTTC	CASSSRDLSHNEQFF
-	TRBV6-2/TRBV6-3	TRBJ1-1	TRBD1	TGTGCCAGCAGTTACCGACAGGGACAGAGCCCTGAAGCTTTCTTT	CASSYRQGQSPEAFF
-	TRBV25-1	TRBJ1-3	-	TGTGCCAGCAGTGGAGGAGTCTCTGGAAACACCATATATTTT	CASSGGVSGNTIYF
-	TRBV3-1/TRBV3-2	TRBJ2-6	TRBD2	TGTGCCAGCAGGGCAAGAGGGACTAGCGGCTACTCTGGGGCCAACGTCCTGACTTTC	CASRARGTSGYSGANVLTF
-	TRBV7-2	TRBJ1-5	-	TGTGCCAGCTCAAAGACAGCGATCAATCAGCCCCAGCATTTT	CASSKTAINQPQHF
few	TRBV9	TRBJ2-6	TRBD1	TGTGCCAGCAGCCCACGGGGGGACAGGGCGTCTGGGGCCAACGTCCTGACTTTC	CASSPRGDRASGANVLTF
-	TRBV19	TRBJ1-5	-	TGTGCAGGGGCTAAAGATAGCAATCAGCCCCAGCATTTT	CAGAKDSNQPQHF
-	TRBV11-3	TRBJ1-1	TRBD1	TGTGCCAGCAGCTTGCTCGGACAGGCTGAAGCTTTCTTT	CASSLLGQAEAFF
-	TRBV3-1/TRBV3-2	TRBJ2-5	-	TGTGCCAGCAGCCCAAGAGTCGCAGGAGGTGTGGAGACCCAGTACTTC	CASSPRVAGGVETQYF
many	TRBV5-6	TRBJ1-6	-	TGTGCCAGCAGCTTGGCCGCAGGAAAGAGACCCCTCCACTTT	CASSLAAGKRPLHF
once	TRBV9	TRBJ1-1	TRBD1	TGTGCCAGCAGCTTTCACTCAGGACAGGAGAACACTGAAGCTTTCTTT	CASSFHSGQENTEAFF
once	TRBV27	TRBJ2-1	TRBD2	TGTGCCAGCACCTCGGCAGGACTAGCGGGAGGGTATGAGCAGTTCTTC	CASTSAGLAGGYEQFF
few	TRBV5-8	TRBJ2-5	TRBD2	TGTGCCAGCAGTATTCTAGCGGACCAAGAGACCCAGTACTTC	CASSILADQETQYF
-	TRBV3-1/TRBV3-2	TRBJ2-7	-	TGTGCCAGCAGCCCAACGACAGTAATCCCCCACGAGCAGTACTTC	CASSPTTVIPHEQYF
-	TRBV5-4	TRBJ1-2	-	TGTGCCAGCAGCCTGGACGGCCCAACAACGGGTTACACCTTC	CASSLDGPTTGYTF
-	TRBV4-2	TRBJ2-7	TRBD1	TGTGCCAGCAGCCAGGACAGGGGGTGGGAGCAGTACTTC	CASSQDRGWEQYF
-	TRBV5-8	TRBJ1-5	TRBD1	TGTGCCAGCAGCCCGACACCATCTACCGGGACAGCGAATCAGCCCCAGCATTTT	CASSPTPSTGTANQPQHF
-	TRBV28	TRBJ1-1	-	TGTGCCTCGGGGCTGGGGGCCTTGGGAACTGAAGCTTTCTTT	CASGLGALGTEAFF
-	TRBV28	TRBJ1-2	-	TGTGCCAGCAGTCTTAGTACAGAACTTAACTATGGCTACACCTTC	CASSLSTELNYGYTF
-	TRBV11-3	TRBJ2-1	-	TGTGCCAGCAGCTTAGTTTTCTTCCACAATGAGCAGTTCTTC	CASSLVFFHNEQFF
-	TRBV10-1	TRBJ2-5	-	TGCGCCAGCAGTGAGTCTTCCCCCGGGGATTTGGAGACCCAGTACTTC	CASSESSPGDLETQYF
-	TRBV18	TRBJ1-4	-	TGTGCCAGCTCACCACAGGGGTCTGAAAAACTGTTTTTT	CASSPQGSEKLFF
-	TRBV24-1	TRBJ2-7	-	TGTGCCACCAGTGATCCTGGGGCAGGGCGCGAGCAGTACTTC	CATSDPGAGREQYF
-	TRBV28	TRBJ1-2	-	TGTGCCAGCAGTTTATCCCAGGGGCGGGGCTACACCTTC	CASSLSQGRGYTF
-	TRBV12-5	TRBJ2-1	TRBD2	TGTGCTAGTGGGAGCGGGAGTGGGAATGAGCAGTTCTTC	CASGSGSGNEQFF
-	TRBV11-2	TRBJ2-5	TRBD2	TGTGCCAGCAGTAGCGGGAGTCTACAGGAGACCCAGTACTTC	CASSSGSLQETQYF
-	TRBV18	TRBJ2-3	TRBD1	TGTGCCAGCTCACCTTCGGACAGGTCCACGCAGTATTTT	CASSPSDRSTQYF
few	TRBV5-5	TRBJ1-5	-	TGTGCCAGCAGCTTCGGACAGTCGAGCAATCAGCCCCAGCATTTT	CASSFGQSSNQPQHF
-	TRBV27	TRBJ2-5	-	TGTGCCAGCAGTTTGAGCGCCCAAGAGACCCAGTACTTC	CASSLSAQETQYF
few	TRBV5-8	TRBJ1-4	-	TGTGCCAGCAGCGGGCCCTTGTTTTTT	CASSGPLFF
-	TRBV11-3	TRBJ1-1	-	TGTGCCAGCAGCCGGGGAACCGAACAAGCTTTCTTT	CASSRGTEQAFF